This TCR beta chain was recorded in a study of identical twins (dated by TCRdb to the mid-2010s). In terms of the full investigation: To test whether fetal clonotypes persist, this study deep-sequenced TCR alpha and beta repertoires from monozygotic twins, from unrelated adults of various ages, and from cord blood. To rule out contamination, replicate twin experiments were performed at different times with different library preparation protocols. Here is what the overall study found, with its caveats: A weaker excess of twin sharing was found in beta out-of-frame sequences because the signal-to-noise ratio was lowered by fewer shared sequences. Out-of-frame TCR alpha sharing in monozygotic twins was systematically underestimated by recombination models, whereas sharing between unrelated individuals was in agreement with the recombination models. Fewer insertions were carried by abundant cord blood beta clonotypes; a weaker similar trend was observed in young adult naive repertoires, while no such trend was observed in memory repertoires. Because the same donors could not be followed over many years, the conclusions relied on cross-sectional statistical analysis. Zero-insertion analyses could be partly confounded by invariant T cells such as MAIT and iNKT, although diverse VJ usage argued against such confounding for most clonotypes. Compared with coincidental sharing between unrelated individuals, out-of-frame TCR alpha sequences shared between twins showed an excess of sequences with low generation probability.

The CDR1 and CDR2 encoded by the germline V gene (reference sequence) are LGHDT and YNNKEL. From the cysteine up to the phenylalanine, the CDR3 has a length of 15 residues. This entry keeps only the CDR3 DNA: 45 bases, framed from base 1. V is pruned by 7 bases and J by 5 bases, leaving 13 bases of the junction without a gene match. Receptor libraries were prepared by 5' RACE. The instrument was an Illumina HiSeq 2000. Template switching added a universal primer binding site, and the final cDNA carried a unique molecular identifier that allowed TCR cDNA molecules to be counted accurately. First-strand cDNA for TCR alpha and beta chains was synthesized from specific primers in the conserved constant-segment region. To control for contamination, each cDNA library was double barcoded with a SMART-Mk sample barcode plus Illumina barcodes. Two successive PCR steps introduced TruSeq adapter sequences along with Illumina sample barcodes. The Illumina HiSeq platform was used with custom primers to sequence TCR alpha and beta cDNA libraries. As for the authors' bioinformatics: Raw reads were processed with MiGEC to extract unique molecular identifiers, and MiXCR was used to determine CDR3 positions. For each individual, recombination models were inferred using an EM algorithm with the repgenHMM and IGoR tools. Shared clonotypes were analyzed with the tcR package in R, and sharing was normalized by the product of cloneset sizes. To study raw recombination free of thymic and clonal selection effects, out-of-frame nonproductive sequences were analyzed. Clones were called with MiXCR by TCRdb after fastp trimmed the public reads at Q25, and only in-frame beta chains were retained. Each CDR3 protein gets just one entry, which takes the most common genes and DNA from the rows behind it. The V and J calls reflect TCRdb's pipeline rather than the authors' work. The sample table lists 450,000 to 600,000 distinct CDR3 sequences, around 24% of them with a count of one. About 0.48% of the sample is in the top ten clones.

Comments on this clonotype: The antigen it recognizes is unknown. Per-base qualities were not stored, and no clone one base away is much larger.

Every donor was a healthy Caucasian. The twin cohort comprised three pairs of female monozygotic twins, all aged about 18 to 29 years. Positive isolation kits from Invitrogen were used to isolate the CD4+ and CD8+ T cell populations. This sample also belongs to another study, concerning yellow fever vaccine responses in identical twins. As that second study puts it: The authors reported that the T cell response to vaccination in identical twins appeared partly convergent and partly personalized. The study precisely tracked vaccine-responding T cell clones in identical twins.

The specimen was CD4+ T cells sorted from blood. This receptor was taken from a woman aged 18-30 years in good health. The chain joins TRBV3-1 to TRBJ2-5; the central 7 bases match TRBD1. The nucleotides are TGTGCCAGCAATCGCCTAGGGGGCTACGAGGAGACCCAGTACTTC. It translates to CASNRLGGYEETQYF.